Here is one TCR beta chain with its context. Authors' data handling: It was from reference gene primer amplification that nucleated cell counts were estimated. The method was immunoSEQ multiplex PCR; TCRdb's version includes in-frame clones alone and lacks a portion of them. D and trimming were read from the DNA, whereas the V and J calls and clone size are those reported in that table. The table shows 190,000 or so clones, with just under 85% occurring only once. Germline V gene lookup returns CDR1 SGHRS and CDR2 YFSETQ. The germline V and J ends were trimmed by 2 bases and 2 bases, with 10 bases remaining between them. The CDR3 consists of 14 residues. These data come from a study of blood T cell repertoires in COVID-19. Study-wide context: Italy, Spain and the United States were the sources of the convalescent and acute COVID-19 samples. T cells, B-cell-depleted T cells, or PBMCs supplied cDNA or gDNA.

The genes are TRBV5-1 and TRBJ1-1, with D possibly being TRBD1 (6 bases). The TCR was taken from a human donor with acute or convalescent COVID-19. The donor label of this sample is uncertain. The sample was peripheral blood. The CDR3 protein is CASSLGGTNTEAFF. CDR3 nucleotides: TGCGCCAGCAGCTTAGGGGGAACCAACACTGAAGCTTTCTTT. Filled out from reference TRBV5-1 and TRBJ1-1, the complete variable domain reads KAGVTQTPRYLIKTRGQQVTLSCSPISGHRSVSWYQQTPGQGLQFLFEYFSETQRNKGNFPGRFSGRQFSNSRSEMNVSTLELGDSALYLCASSLGGTNTEAFFGQGTRLTVV.